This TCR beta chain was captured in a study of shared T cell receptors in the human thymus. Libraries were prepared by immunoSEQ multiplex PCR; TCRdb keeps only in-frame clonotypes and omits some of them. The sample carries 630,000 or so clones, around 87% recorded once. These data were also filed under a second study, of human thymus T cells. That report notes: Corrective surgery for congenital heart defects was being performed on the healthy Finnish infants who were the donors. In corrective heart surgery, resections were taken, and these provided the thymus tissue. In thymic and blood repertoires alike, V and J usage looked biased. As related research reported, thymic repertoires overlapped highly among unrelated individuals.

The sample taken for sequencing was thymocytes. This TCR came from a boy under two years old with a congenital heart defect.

The CDR3 bases are TGTGCCGCCGAGGACAGGGTGAAGCTCGAGTATTTT. This translates into CAAEDRVKLEYF. V usage is TRBV30 and J usage is TRBJ2-3, with 8 bases fitting TRBD1. Germline V gene lookup returns CDR1 GTSNPN and CDR2 SVGIG (reference sequence). The CDR3 loop spans 12 amino acids. V lost 8 bases, J lost 13 bases, and 14 bases stayed unmatched.